The 5 T cell receptor beta chains reported below all come from one sample, sequenced in a study of neurological immune-mediated disorders. TCRdb redid the calling of the 5' RACE reads with MiXCR, one entry per CDR3 protein. The sample includes about 46,000 distinct CDR3 sequences, approximately 3% of them seen just once. Sequencing used PBMCs. These receptors were collected from a woman aged 45-59 years with multiple sclerosis.

This clonotype has at least ten counts. The chain links TRBV20-1 to TRBJ2-3; possibly TRBD2 for D (6 bases). CDR1 DFQATT and CDR2 SNEGSKA come from the germline V gene (reference sequence). CDR3 length equals 17 residues. Trimming removed 5 bases at V and 2 bases at J, with 23 bases between. CDR3 residues: CSAAGGAGRTPTDTQYF. CDR3 sequence (DNA): TGCAGTGCTGCCGGTGGGGCGGGGCGGACCCCCACAGATACGCAGTATTTT.

At least ten counts were recorded for this clonotype. The chain couples TRBV5-1 to TRBJ1-2, with D possibly being TRBD1 (5 bases). V gave up 4 bases and J gave up 0 bases, with 10 bases separating them. This CDR3 has 14 residues. Germline lookup yields CDR1 SGHRS and CDR2 YFSETQ. The CDR3: CASSEGPSNYGYTF. CDR3 sequence (DNA): TGCGCCAGCAGCGAGGGACCTTCTAACTATGGCTACACCTTC.

This clonotype was recorded a few times. This may be a read error, as it is one base from a much larger clone. The V and J genes are TRBV6-2 or TRBV6-3 and TRBJ2-1; tentatively, D is TRBD2 (5 bases). This CDR3 is 12 amino acids long. From germline, CDR1 is MNHEY and CDR2 SVGEGT. This chain's CDR3 is CATTTNYNAQFF. The CDR3 nucleotides are TGTGCCACTACGACTAACTACAATGCGCAGTTCTTC.

This clonotype was detected ten times or more. As DNA, the CDR3 is TGTGCCAGCAGCCAACGATTATTGCGGAGCACAGATACGCAGTATTTT. Its translation: CASSQRLLRSTDTQYF. The chain joins TRBV3-1 to TRBJ2-3, with D uncertain. Germline V gives CDR1 LGHDT, CDR2 YNNKEL (reference sequence). CDR3 length equals 16 residues. V lost 2 bases and J 0 bases, leaving 12 bases between the germline ends.

Ten or more counts support this clonotype. The chain uses TRBV5-1 and TRBJ2-7; TRBD2 aligns across 8 bases. This CDR3 contains 14 residues. In germline, CDR1 is SGHRS, CDR2 YFSETQ. Germline trimming cut 3 bases from V and 0 bases from J; bases unmatched to any gene: 2. The DNA for the CDR3 is TGCGCCAGCAGCTCTAGCGGGCTCTCCTACGAGCAGTACTTC. Protein product: CASSSSGLSYEQYF.